This entry describes one T cell receptor (beta chain). No antigen is known for it. With 9 bases clipped from V and 5 bases from J, the junction kept 9 bases outside the gene matches. This CDR3 spans 13 amino acids. This sample was included in a study of vaccination and CD4 T cells after COVID-19. Across the whole study: Spike peptides, overlapping and drawn from SARS-CoV-2, HCoV-NL63, HCoV-OC43 and HCoV-229E, were used to stimulate cells.

Treatment: approximately nine-day PBMC culture with coronavirus spike peptide pools or control peptides (ViraFEST assay). Oncomine TCR Beta short-read sequencing was applied to DNA from cultured CD4+ T cells. TCRdb itself ran the PCR reads through MiXCR, one entry per CDR3 protein. This sample has under 20,000 distinct CDR3 sequences; approximately 44% occur once, and the top ten carry around 2.9%. The chain links TRBV6-7 to TRBJ2-5; 7 positions match TRBD1. TRBV6-7 is an ORF, and what it does is uncertain. Sequencing was performed on CD4+ T cells from blood, cultured in vitro, taken after SARS-CoV-2 vaccination. The receptor was isolated from a human donor who had recovered from COVID-19. The chain's CDR3 is CARKTGARETQYF. The DNA of the CDR3 is TGTGCCAGAAAAACAGGGGCTCGGGAGACCCAGTACTTC.